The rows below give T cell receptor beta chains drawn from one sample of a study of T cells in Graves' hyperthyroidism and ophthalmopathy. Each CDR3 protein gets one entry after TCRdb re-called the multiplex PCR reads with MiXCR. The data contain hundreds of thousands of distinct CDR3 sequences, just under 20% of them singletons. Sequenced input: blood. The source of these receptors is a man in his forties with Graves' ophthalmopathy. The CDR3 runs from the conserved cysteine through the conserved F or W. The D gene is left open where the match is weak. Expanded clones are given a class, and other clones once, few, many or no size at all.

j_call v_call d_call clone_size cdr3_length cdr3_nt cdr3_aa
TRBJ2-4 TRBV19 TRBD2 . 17 TGTGCCAGTAGTATAGGAGGGGACTATTCAGCCAAAAACATTCAGTACTTC CASSIGGDYSAKNIQYF
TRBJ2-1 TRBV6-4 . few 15 TGTGCCAGCAGCCCAGACGTGGGCTTCTTAAATGAGCAGTTCTTC CASSPDVGFLNEQFF
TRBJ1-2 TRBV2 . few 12 TGTGCCAGCAGTCCCGAGAGATATGGCTACACCTTC CASSPERYGYTF
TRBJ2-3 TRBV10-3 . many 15 TGTGCCATCAGTGAGCTCACAGGGTACACAGATACGCAGTATTTT CAISELTGYTDTQYF
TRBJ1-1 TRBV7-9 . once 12 TGTGCCAGCCAAGAAGGGGTAATTGAAGCTTTCTTT CASQEGVIEAFF
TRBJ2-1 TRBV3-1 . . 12 TGTGCCAGCAGCCAAGGGCACCGGGGGCAGTTCTTC CASSQGHRGQFF
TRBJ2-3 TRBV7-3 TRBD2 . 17 TGTGCCAGCAGCTTATCCGGCGGGGGGGGAAGCACAGATACGCAGTATTTT CASSLSGGGGSTDTQYF
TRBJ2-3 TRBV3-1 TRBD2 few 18 TGTGCCAGCAGCCAAGATCCCTGGACTAGCGCTAGCACAGATACGCAGTATTTT CASSQDPWTSASTDTQYF
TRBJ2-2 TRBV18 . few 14 TGTGCCAGCTCACCACCCGCGGGATCCGGGGAGCTGTTTTTT CASSPPAGSGELFF
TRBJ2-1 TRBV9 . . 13 TGTGCCAGCAGCGTAGTAACCCACGGGGAGCAGTTCTTC CASSVVTHGEQFF
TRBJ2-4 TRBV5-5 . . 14 TGTGCCAGCAGCTTGGGACAGATCTTAAACATTCAGTACTTC CASSLGQILNIQYF
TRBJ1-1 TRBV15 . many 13 TGTGCCACCAGCAGAGATCCTAACACTGAAGCTTTCTTT CATSRDPNTEAFF
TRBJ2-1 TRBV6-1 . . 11 TGTGCCAGCCGGAGGGGGGAAGAGCAGTTCTTC CASRRGEEQFF
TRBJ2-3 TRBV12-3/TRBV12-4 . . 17 TGTGCCAGCAGTTTAAAGTTCCGACTAGGCAGGACAGATACGCAGTATTTT CASSLKFRLGRTDTQYF
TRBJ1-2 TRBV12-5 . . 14 TGTGCTAGTGGTTTGGCGCAGGGTGTGGATGGCTACACCTTC CASGLAQGVDGYTF
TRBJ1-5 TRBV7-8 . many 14 TGTGCCAGCAGCTTCCATGATAGCAATCAGCCCCAGCATTTT CASSFHDSNQPQHF
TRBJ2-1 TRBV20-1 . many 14 TGCAGTGCTAGACCCCCTCCTGGAAACAATGAGCAGTTCTTC CSARPPPGNNEQFF
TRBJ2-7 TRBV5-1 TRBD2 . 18 TGCGCCAGCAGCTTGTCCGTTAGCGGGGGGCTACTTACCTACGAGCAGTACTTC CASSLSVSGGLLTYEQYF
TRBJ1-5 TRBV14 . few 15 TGTGCCAGCAGCCAAGCCGGGACCCAGAATCAGCCCCAGCATTTT CASSQAGTQNQPQHF
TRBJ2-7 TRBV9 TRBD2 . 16 TGTGCCAGCAGCGTAGGAGCGAGCGGGAGGGCCTACGAGCAGTACTTC CASSVGASGRAYEQYF